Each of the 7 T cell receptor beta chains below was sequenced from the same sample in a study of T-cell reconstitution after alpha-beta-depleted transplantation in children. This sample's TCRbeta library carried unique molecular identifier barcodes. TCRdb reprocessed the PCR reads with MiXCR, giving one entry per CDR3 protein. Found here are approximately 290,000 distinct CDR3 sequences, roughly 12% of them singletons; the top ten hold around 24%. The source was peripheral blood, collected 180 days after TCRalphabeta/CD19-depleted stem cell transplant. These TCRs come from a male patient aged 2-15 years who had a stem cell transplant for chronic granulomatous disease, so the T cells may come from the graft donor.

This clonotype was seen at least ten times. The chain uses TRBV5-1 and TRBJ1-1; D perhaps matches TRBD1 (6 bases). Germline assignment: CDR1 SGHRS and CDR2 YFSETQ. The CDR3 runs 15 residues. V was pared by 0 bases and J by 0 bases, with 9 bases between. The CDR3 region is CASSLGQALNTEAFF. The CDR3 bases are TGCGCCAGCAGCTTGGGACAGGCTCTGAACACTGAAGCTTTCTTT.

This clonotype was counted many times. CDR3 DNA sequence: TGTGCCAGCAGCCCAACCCGGACTAGCGGGGGGGCAACCGGGGAGCTGTTTTTT. Protein sequence: CASSPTRTSGGATGELFF. V and J are TRBV7-3 and TRBJ2-2, with 15 bases that match TRBD2. CDR1 is SGHTA and CDR2 is FQGTGA in the germline V gene. The junction had 9 bases not matched to a gene; V was cut back by 5 bases and J by 5 bases. The CDR3 has 18 amino acids.

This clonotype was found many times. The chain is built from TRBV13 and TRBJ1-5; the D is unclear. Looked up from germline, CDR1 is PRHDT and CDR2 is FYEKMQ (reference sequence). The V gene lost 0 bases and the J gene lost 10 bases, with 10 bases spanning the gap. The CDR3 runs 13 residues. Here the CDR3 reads CASSLGPNSPQHF. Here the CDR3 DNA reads TGTGCCAGCAGCTTAGGCCCCAACAGCCCCCAGCATTTT.

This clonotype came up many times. The CDR3 DNA follows: TGTGCCAGCGCGGGGCTTTACTCCTACGAGCAGTACTTC. It translates to CASAGLYSYEQYF. This chain uses TRBV3-1 with TRBJ2-7; TRBD2 is a possible D gene (6 bases). Trimming stripped 8 bases from V and 0 bases from J, with 11 bases between. Germline V gene lookup returns CDR1 LGHDT and CDR2 YNNKEL (reference sequence). The CDR3 contains 13 residues.

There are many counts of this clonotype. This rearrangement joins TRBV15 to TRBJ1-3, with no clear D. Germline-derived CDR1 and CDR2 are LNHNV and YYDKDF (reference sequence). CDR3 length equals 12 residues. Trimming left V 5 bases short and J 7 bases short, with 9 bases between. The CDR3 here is CATSERRNTIYF. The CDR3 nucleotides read TGTGCCACCAGCGAAAGGAGGAACACCATATATTTT.

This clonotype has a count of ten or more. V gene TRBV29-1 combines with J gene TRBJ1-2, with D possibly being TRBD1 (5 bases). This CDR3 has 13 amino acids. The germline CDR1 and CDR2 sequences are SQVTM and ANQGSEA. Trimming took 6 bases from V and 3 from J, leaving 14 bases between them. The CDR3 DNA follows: TGCAGCGTCAGAGGGGTTGGGGACTATGGCTACACCTTC. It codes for CSVRGVGDYGYTF.

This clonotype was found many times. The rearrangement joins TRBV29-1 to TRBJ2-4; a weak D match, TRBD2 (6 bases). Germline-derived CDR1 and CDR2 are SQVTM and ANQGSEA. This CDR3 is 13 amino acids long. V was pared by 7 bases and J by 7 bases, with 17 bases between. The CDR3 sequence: CSGSSGRGNIQYF. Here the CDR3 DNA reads TGCAGCGGATCGAGTGGCCGGGGGAACATTCAGTACTTC.